What follows are 21 T cell receptor beta chains derived from one specimen sequenced in a study of tumor and adjacent non-tumor tissue in lung cancer. RNA was extracted from bulk tissue without any cell sorting. The normal lung tissue was taken more than 3 cm from the tumor edge. Three rounds of nested PCR, following a modified ARM-PCR protocol, produced the TCRbeta library. One entry per CDR3 protein, called by TCRdb with MiXCR from the multiplex PCR reads. The data hold more than 85,000 distinct CDR3 sequences, with about 65% observed a single time. Sequenced sample: distant non-tumor lung tissue. Receptors were obtained from a man aged 60-69 years with non-small cell lung cancer.

In this sample, this clonotype turned up a few times. A read error is possible here, since a much larger clone lies one base away. The gene calls are TRBV25-1 and TRBJ2-1; maybe TRBD2 (6 bases). The CDR3 totals 14 residues. The germline V gene has CDR1 MGHDK and CDR2 SYGVNS. The CDR3 reads CTSSLEGRSNEQFF. For the CDR3, the DNA is TGTACCAGCAGTCTGGAGGGCCGTAGCAATGAGCAGTTCTTC.

The V gene is TRBV29-1, the J gene TRBJ2-1; a weak D match, TRBD2 (5 bases). V gave up 6 bases and J gave up 4 bases, with 13 bases separating them. This CDR3 has 13 residues. Germline lookup yields CDR1 SQVTM and CDR2 ANQGSEA. This CDR3 is CSVREWQYNEQFF. The DNA for the CDR3 is TGCAGCGTGAGGGAGTGGCAATACAATGAGCAGTTCTTC.

This clonotype was recorded at least ten times. The CDR3 reads CASSSIQGYGYTF. The CDR3 DNA sequence: TGTGCCAGCAGCTCTATACAGGGTTATGGCTACACCTTC. The chain uses TRBV7-8 and TRBJ1-2; possible D gene TRBD1, 6 bases. Per germline, CDR1 SGHVS and CDR2 FQNEAQ. V shed 4 bases and J shed 5 bases, with 11 bases lying between them. This CDR3 contains 13 residues.

The chain links TRBV4-3 to TRBJ2-7; 8 bases line up with TRBD1. CDR3 size: 14 residues. V lost 4 bases, J lost 10 bases, and 12 bases stayed unmatched. Looked up from germline, CDR1 is LGHNA and CDR2 is YSLEER. In DNA, the CDR3 is TGCGCCAGCAGCCCACGGACAGGGCCCTATGATCAGTACTTC. Its translation is CASSPRTGPYDQYF.

A word on this clonotype: With a much larger clone just one base away, this may be a read error. The genes are TRBV7-9 and TRBJ1-1; tentatively, D is TRBD1 (5 bases). Per the germline V gene, CDR1 is SEHNR and CDR2 is FQNEAQ (reference sequence). CDR3 length equals 14 residues. Here the CDR3 DNA reads TGTACCAGCAGCCCAATCGTCGGGGGCACTGAAGCTTTCTTT. It yields the protein CTSSPIVGGTEAFF.

As for this clonotype: This is likely a read error, given that the CDR3 carries no conserved phenylalanine or tryptophan at its end. The chain joins TRBV6-2 or TRBV6-3 to TRBJ2-1; 7 bases agree with TRBD2. The V and J ends lost 4 bases and 8 bases, in that order; junction bases with no gene match: 8. Germline assignment: CDR1 MNHEY and CDR2 SVGEGT. The CDR3 is made up of 14 amino acids. The CDR3 protein is CASSSTSGTDEQFI. The CDR3, as DNA: TGTGCCAGCAGTTCCACAAGCGGGACCGATGAGCAGTTCATC.

This clonotype was observed a handful of times. The DNA is omitted, as the CDR3 cannot be located on it reliably, and the CDR3 follows TCRdb's listing. V gene TRBV29-1 combines with J gene TRBJ1-2. Per germline, CDR1 SQVTM and CDR2 ANQGSEA. The CDR3 is 14 residues long, ends included. The chain's CDR3 is CSVEGSFSNYGCTF.

Regarding this clonotype: One end of the junction does not line up with germline, which may come from a read error. V and J are TRBV7-9 and TRBJ1-1, with a weak D call TRBD1 (5 bases). This CDR3 region has 13 residues. Germline CDR1 and CDR2: SEHNR and FQNEAQ (reference sequence). The CDR3 spells CTSSWGGNTEAFF. CDR3 DNA: TGTACCAGCAGCTGGGGCGGGAACACTGAAGCTTTCTTT.

As regards this clonotype: Since no conserved phenylalanine or tryptophan closes the CDR3, a read error is the likely cause. The chain recombines TRBV14 with TRBJ1-1; D remains ambiguous. Germline CDR1 and CDR2: SGHDN and FVKESK. Trimming took off 5 bases at V and 5 bases at J, with 15 bases between the two ends. The CDR3 totals 14 residues. The CDR3, as DNA: TGTGCCAGCAGCTATATGACTGTGGGGACTGAAGCTTTCATT. Its protein product is CASSYMTVGTEAFI.

This clonotype was detected ten times or more. The chain is built from TRBV5-4 and TRBJ1-1; no definite D call. Deletions cut 3 bases from V and 6 bases from J, with 9 bases between. Per the germline V gene, CDR1 is SGHNT and CDR2 is YYREEE (reference sequence). The CDR3 loop spans 12 amino acids. CDR3 amino acids: CASSSVMSEAFF. CDR3 coding DNA: TGTGCCAGCAGCTCGGTTATGTCTGAAGCTTTCTTT.

On this clonotype: Relative to the germline gene, one junction end is altered; a read error may explain this. This sequence joins TRBV29-1 and TRBJ2-1; D gene unclear. Germline-derived CDR1 and CDR2 are SQVTM and ANQGSEA. The CDR3 is made up of 10 amino acids. The DNA for the CDR3 is TGCAGCGTTTCTCACAAAGAGCAGTTCTTC. This encodes CSVSHKEQFF.

This clonotype was found a few times. Just one base apart from a much larger clone, this may be a read error. V gene TRBV12-3 or TRBV12-4 combines with J gene TRBJ1-5, with D possibly matching TRBD1 (6 bases). The CDR3 has 15 residues. In DNA, the CDR3 is TGTGCCAACAGTCCTACAGGGTATGGCAATCAGCCCCAGCATTTT. Its protein product is CANSPTGYGNQPQHF.

The rearrangement links TRBV6-5 to TRBJ1-2; D is possibly TRBD1 (6 bases). This CDR3 is 15 amino acids long. V dropped 5 bases and J dropped 5 bases, with 18 bases sitting between them. Germline V CDR1 and CDR2: MNHEY, SVGAGI. CDR3 sequence: CASSATGMGAYGYTF. CDR3 nucleotides: TGTGCCAGCAGTGCTACAGGGATGGGCGCTTATGGCTACACCTTC.

As to this clonotype: One end of the junction fails to match germline, which may point to a read error. The gene calls are TRBV29-1 and TRBJ2-1, with a tentative D call TRBD2 (6 bases). The length of the CDR3 is 17 residues. In germline, CDR1 is SQVTM, CDR2 ANQGSEA. CDR3 sequence (DNA): TGCAGCGTTGACAGCCTAGTTGGGGGGAAAGTTGTCAATGAGCGGTTCTTC. Translation gives CSVDSLVGGKVVNERFF.

The chain employs TRBV5-6 and TRBJ1-2; the match to TRBD1 covers 9 bases. The trim removed 3 bases at V and 3 bases at J, leaving 6 bases unmatched. The CDR3 is 15 residues long. Germline CDR1 is SGHDT and CDR2 is YYEEEE. CDR3 bases: TGTGCCAGCAGCTATTGGGACAGGGTGGACTATGGCTACACCTTC. This encodes CASSYWDRVDYGYTF.

This clonotype was seen repeatedly, ten times or more. The V gene is TRBV12-3 or TRBV12-4, the J gene TRBJ2-7; D is perhaps TRBD2 (5 bases). CDR3 length: 12 residues. V lost 5 bases and J lost 3, with 8 bases in between. In nucleotides, the CDR3 is TGTGCCAGCAGTGGGAGTAGCTACGAGCAGTACTTC. Protein product: CASSGSSYEQYF.

Notes on this clonotype: One end of the junction fails to match germline, which may point to a read error. The chain recombines TRBV13 with TRBJ1-5; 8 bases align to TRBD1. This CDR3 has 15 amino acids. Germline CDR1 PRHDT, CDR2 FYEKMQ (reference sequence). The CDR3 DNA reads as TGTGCCAGCAGCTTAAGGTCAGGGGGCAATCAGCGCCAGCATTTT. It is translated as CASSLRSGGNQRQHF.

This clonotype appeared many times. The chain combines TRBV12-3 or TRBV12-4 with TRBJ2-1; tentatively, D is TRBD2 (6 bases). The CDR3 consists of 13 residues. The V end lost 6 bases, the J end lost 2 bases, and 8 bases lay between the germline ends. The CDR3 protein is CASRAGTYNEQFF. In DNA form, the CDR3 reads TGTGCCAGCAGAGCGGGTACCTACAATGAGCAGTTCTTC.

As regards this clonotype: Relative to the germline gene, one junction end is altered; a read error may explain this. The rearrangement uses TRBV29-1 and TRBJ2-1; weak D call: TRBD2 (6 bases). The germline V gene has CDR1 SQVTM and CDR2 ANQGSEA. The CDR3 has 15 amino acids. The CDR3, as DNA: TGCAGCGTTGCGAGGGAGGAGGGATTGGGGAGTTCGGCAATATTC. Translated, it gives CSVAREEGLGSSAIF.

Regarding this clonotype: It is likely a read error, because the conserved phenylalanine at the end of the CDR3 is missing. The CDR3 bases are TGTACCAGCAGTGAAGCTCACCGTTCACCCCTCCACTAT. This sequence encodes CTSSEAHRSPLHY. The rearrangement joins TRBV6-1 to TRBJ1-6; D unclear. The germline V gene has CDR1 MNHNS and CDR2 SASEGT. The CDR3 is made up of 13 amino acids.

V and J are TRBV12-3 or TRBV12-4 and TRBJ2-4; 10 bases line up with TRBD1. This CDR3 region has 15 residues. With V trimmed by 9 bases and J by 9 bases, 14 bases remained unmatched. The CDR3 DNA reads as TGTGCCAGTGGTGCACTCGGGACAGGGGAAGGCATTCAGTACTTC. This codes for CASGALGTGEGIQYF.